This T cell receptor beta chain was profiled in a study of breast tumors, draining lymph nodes, adjacent tissues. Study-wide results and caveats: Compared with lymph nodes, tumors were less diverse; compared with nontumor tissue, more.

Breast cancer patients provided tissue from their axillary draining lymph nodes. Each CDR3 protein is one row after TCRdb ran MiXCR on the multiplex PCR reads. This sample has about 130,000 distinct CDR3 sequences, with 20% to 25% found just once. V was cut by 5 bases and J by 3 bases, with 13 bases left in between. The V gene's germline CDR1 is SGHTA and CDR2 FQGTGA. CDR3 length: 15 residues. In its sample, this clonotype was seen many times. As yet, its antigen is unknown. Sequencing input: axillary lymph node tissue. This receptor was taken from a female donor with breast cancer. Some clones in this sample may be carry-over from other donors' samples. This rearrangement joins TRBV7-3 to TRBJ1-4, with D possibly matching TRBD1 (6 bases). The CDR3 sequence is CASSQGGGANEKLFF. In DNA form, the CDR3 reads TGTGCCAGCAGCCAAGGAGGGGGAGCTAATGAAAAACTGTTTTTT.